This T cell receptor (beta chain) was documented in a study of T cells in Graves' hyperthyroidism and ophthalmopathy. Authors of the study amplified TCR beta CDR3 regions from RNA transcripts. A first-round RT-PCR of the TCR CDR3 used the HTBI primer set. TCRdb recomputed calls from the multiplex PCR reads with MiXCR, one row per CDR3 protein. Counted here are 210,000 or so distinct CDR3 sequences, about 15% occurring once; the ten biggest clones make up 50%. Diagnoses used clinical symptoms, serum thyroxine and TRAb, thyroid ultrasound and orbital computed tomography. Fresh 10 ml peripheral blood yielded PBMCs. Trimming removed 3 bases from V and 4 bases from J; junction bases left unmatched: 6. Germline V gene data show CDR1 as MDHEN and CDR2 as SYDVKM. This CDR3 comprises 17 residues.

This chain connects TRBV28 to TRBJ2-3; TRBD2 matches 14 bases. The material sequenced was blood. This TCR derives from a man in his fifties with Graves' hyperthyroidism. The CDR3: CASSFIGTSGSPDTQYF. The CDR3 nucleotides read TGTGCCAGCAGTTTTATAGGGACTAGCGGGAGCCCAGATACGCAGTATTTT.